This TCR beta chain is from a study of graft-versus-host responses after intestinal transplantation. Findings and caveats of the study: The study found high graft-versus-host to host-versus-graft clonal ratios in allografts of patients with graft-donor T cell macrochimerism.

Method: immunoSEQ multiplex PCR; TCRdb's copy keeps in-frame clones and lacks some. The sample comprises about 15,000 clones, around two thirds of which are singletons, and 9% rests with the top ten. With respect to this clone: No antigen is known for it.

Graft specimens yielded both intraepithelial and lamina propria lymphocytes. V was pared by 6 bases and J by 0 bases, with 5 bases of the junction left unmatched. Germline V gives CDR1 SNHLY, CDR2 FYNNEI. CDR3 length equals 16 residues. The specimen comprised ileum tissue, sampled 674 days after intestinal transplantation. This chain connects TRBV2 to TRBJ2-3; TRBD2 aligns across 11 bases. The sequence was collected from a human patient who received an intestinal transplant, so some T cells may come from the graft donor. The CDR3 DNA reads as TGTGCCAGCAGGAGACTAGCGGGGACCAGCACAGATACGCAGTATTTT. This gives the protein CASRRLAGTSTDTQYF.